The following is a T cell receptor beta chain sequence with its context. The CDR3 is 17 residues long. Germline-derived CDR1 and CDR2 are MNHEY and SMNVEV (reference sequence). The V gene end was trimmed by 6 bases and the J gene end by 2 bases; junction bases not matched to a gene: 14. TCRdb redid the calling of the RT-PCR reads with MiXCR, one entry per CDR3 protein. The data show more than 600,000 distinct CDR3 sequences, 14% seen once. This receptor was obtained from a female donor in good health, serving as a healthy control. The chain employs TRBV27 and TRBJ2-3; TRBD1 agrees at 7 bases. The sequenced sample consisted of memory CD4+ T cells from blood. The CDR3 is CASRTLIGQGDTDTQYF. In nucleotides, the CDR3 is TGTGCCAGCAGAACGCTCATAGGGCAGGGGGACACAGATACGCAGTATTTT.